This TCR beta chain was recovered during a study of radiotherapy plus CTLA-4 blockade in lung cancer. The assay was immunoSEQ multiplex PCR, and TCRdb's table has in-frame clones only and misses some. Of tens of thousands of clones listed, less than 85% are singletons. The TCR was taken from a human donor with non-small cell lung cancer who had stable disease on radiotherapy plus ipilimumab. The specimen was peripheral blood, collected from a patient treated with radiotherapy plus ipilimumab.

CDR3 region: CASSLTPGQGVMNTEAFF. CDR3 in DNA: TGTGCCAGCAGTCTCACCCCCGGACAGGGGGTTATGAACACTGAAGCTTTCTTT. The chain recombines TRBV28 with TRBJ1-1, with 10 nucleotides matching TRBD1. Germline loops: CDR1 MDHEN, CDR2 SYDVKM. The CDR3 totals 18 residues. V lost 5 bases to trimming and J lost 0 bases; unmatched junction nucleotides: 12.